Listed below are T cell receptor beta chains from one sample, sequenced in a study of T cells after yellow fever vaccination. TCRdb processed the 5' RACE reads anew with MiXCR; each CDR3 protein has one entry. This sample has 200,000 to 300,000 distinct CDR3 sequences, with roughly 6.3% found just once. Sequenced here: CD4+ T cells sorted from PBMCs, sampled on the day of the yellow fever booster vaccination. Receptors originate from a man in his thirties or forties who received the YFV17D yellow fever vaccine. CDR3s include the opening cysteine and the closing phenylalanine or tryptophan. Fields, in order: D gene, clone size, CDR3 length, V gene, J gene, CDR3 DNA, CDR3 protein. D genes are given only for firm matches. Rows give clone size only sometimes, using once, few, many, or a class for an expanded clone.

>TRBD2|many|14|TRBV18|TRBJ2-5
TGTGCCAGCTCACACCTAGCGGGAGTAGAGACCCAGTACTTC
CASSHLAGVETQYF
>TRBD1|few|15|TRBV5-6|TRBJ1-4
TGTGCCAGCAGCTCCCGACAGGGAACGAAGGAAAAACTGTTTTTT
CASSSRQGTKEKLFF
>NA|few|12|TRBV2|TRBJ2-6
TGTGCCAGCAGTATGGTGGCCAACGTCCTGACTTTC
CASSMVANVLTF
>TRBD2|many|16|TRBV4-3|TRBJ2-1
TGCGCCAGCAGCCCGACCCCTAGCGGGAGAGGGAATGAGCAGTTCTTC
CASSPTPSGRGNEQFF
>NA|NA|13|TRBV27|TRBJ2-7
TGTGCCAGCAGTTCGGCCCTCCCCTACGAGCAGTACTTC
CASSSALPYEQYF
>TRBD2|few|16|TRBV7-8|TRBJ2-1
TGTGCCAGCAGCCATCTGGGCGGGAGGGCCGGCAATGAGCAGTTCTTC
CASSHLGGRAGNEQFF
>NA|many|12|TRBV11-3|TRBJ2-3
TGTGCCAGCAGCTTAGATTCGAATACGCAGTATTTT
CASSLDSNTQYF
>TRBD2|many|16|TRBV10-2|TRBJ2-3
TGCGCCAGCAGTGAGTCGACTAGCCGACTCACAGATACGCAGTATTTT
CASSESTSRLTDTQYF
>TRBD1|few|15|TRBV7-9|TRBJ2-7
TGTGCCAGCAGCCCACTGGGACAGGGGGCCTACGAGCAGTACTTC
CASSPLGQGAYEQYF
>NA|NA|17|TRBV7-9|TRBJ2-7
TGTGCCAGCAGCTTATGGGGAAAGGGGAGAAGCTCCTACGAGCAGTACTTC
CASSLWGKGRSSYEQYF
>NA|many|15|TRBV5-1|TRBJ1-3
TGCGCCAGCAGCCCGGGAGGGGACTCTGGAAACACCATATATTTT
CASSPGGDSGNTIYF
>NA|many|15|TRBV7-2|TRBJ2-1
TGTGCCAGCAGCCAAGGGCCAACCTGGTACAATGAGCAGTTCTTC
CASSQGPTWYNEQFF
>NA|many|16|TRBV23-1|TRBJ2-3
TGCGCCAGCAGTTCTCGTGGGAGGGGGAGCACAGATACGCAGTATTTT
CASSSRGRGSTDTQYF
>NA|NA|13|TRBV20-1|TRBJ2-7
TGCAGTGCTAGAGTGGCTAGTGGCCACGAGCAGTACTTC
CSARVASGHEQYF
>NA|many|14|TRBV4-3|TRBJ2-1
TGCGCCAGCAGCCGAACGTTAAGCTACAATGAGCAGTTCTTC
CASSRTLSYNEQFF
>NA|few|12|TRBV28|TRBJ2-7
TGTGCCACCCTAAGGGGTTCCTACGAGCAGTACTTC
CATLRGSYEQYF
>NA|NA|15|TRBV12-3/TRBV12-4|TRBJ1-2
TGTGCCAGCAGTCCCGGGTGGGGAATGGGGTATGGCTACACCTTC
CASSPGWGMGYGYTF
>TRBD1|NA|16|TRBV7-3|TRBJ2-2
TGTGCCAGCAGCTCAGACAGGGTCGGTCTGTCCGGGGAGCTGTTTTTT
CASSSDRVGLSGELFF
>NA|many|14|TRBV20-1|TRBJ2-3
TGCAGTGCTAGAGATGTACAGACCACAGATACGCAGTATTTT
CSARDVQTTDTQYF
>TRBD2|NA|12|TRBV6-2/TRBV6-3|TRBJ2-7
TGTGCCAGCAGCAACCGGGGGGACGAGCAGTACTTC
CASSNRGDEQYF
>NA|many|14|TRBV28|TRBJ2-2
TGTGCCAGCAGTTTGGGGACAAACACCGGGGAGCTGTTTTTT
CASSLGTNTGELFF
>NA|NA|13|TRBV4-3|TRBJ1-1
TGCGCCAGCAGCCAAGATGGGGGCACTGAAGCTTTCTTT
CASSQDGGTEAFF
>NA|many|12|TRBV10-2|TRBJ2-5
TGCGCCATAGCGCCCAGCCAAGAGACCCAGTACTTC
CAIAPSQETQYF
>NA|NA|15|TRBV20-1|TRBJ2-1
TGCAGTGCTAGGGGGTCGGGGGAGGCCTACAATGAGCAGTTCTTC
CSARGSGEAYNEQFF
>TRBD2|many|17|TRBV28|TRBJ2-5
TGTGCCAGCAGTTTACCAGGGACGGGCGGGGGACAAGAGACCCAGTACTTC
CASSLPGTGGGQETQYF
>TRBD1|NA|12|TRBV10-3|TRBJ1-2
TGTGCCATCAGTACACACAGGGGTGGCTACACCTTC
CAISTHRGGYTF
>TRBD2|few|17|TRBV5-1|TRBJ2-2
TGCGCCAGCAGCTTGGTACTAGCGGGAGGGCCCGGCGGGGAGCTGTTTTTT
CASSLVLAGGPGGELFF
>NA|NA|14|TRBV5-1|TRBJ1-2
TGCGCCAGCAGCTTGACCGGGCCCAGCTATGGCTACACCTTC
CASSLTGPSYGYTF
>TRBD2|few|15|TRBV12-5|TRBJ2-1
TGTGCTAGTGGTTTGCAGAGCGGGAGCTACAATGAGCAGTTCTTC
CASGLQSGSYNEQFF
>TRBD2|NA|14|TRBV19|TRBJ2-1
TGTGCCACGGGGGGGCCAACGGTCGGGAATGAGCAGTTCTTC
CATGGPTVGNEQFF
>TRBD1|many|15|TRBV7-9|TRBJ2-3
TGTGCCAGCAGCACCCGGGACAGTGGCACAGATACGCAGTATTTT
CASSTRDSGTDTQYF
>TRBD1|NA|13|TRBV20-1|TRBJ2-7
TGCAGTGCCGGGACAGGGACTCACTACGAGCAGTACTTC
CSAGTGTHYEQYF
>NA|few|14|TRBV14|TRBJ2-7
TGTGCCAGCAGCCAAGACTACAGGGTCTACGAGCAGTACTTC
CASSQDYRVYEQYF